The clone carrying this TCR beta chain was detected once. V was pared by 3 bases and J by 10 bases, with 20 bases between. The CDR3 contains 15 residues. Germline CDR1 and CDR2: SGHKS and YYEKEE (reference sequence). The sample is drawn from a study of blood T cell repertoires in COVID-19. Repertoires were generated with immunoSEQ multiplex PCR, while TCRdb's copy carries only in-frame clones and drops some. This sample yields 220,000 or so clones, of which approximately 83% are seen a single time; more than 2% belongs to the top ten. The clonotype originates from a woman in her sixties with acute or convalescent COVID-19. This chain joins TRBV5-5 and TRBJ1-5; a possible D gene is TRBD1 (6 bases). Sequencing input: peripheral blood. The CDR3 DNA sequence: TGTGCCAGCAGCTCCCTACAGGGCGCCACGGGTCCCCAGCATTTT. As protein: CASSSLQGATGPQHF.